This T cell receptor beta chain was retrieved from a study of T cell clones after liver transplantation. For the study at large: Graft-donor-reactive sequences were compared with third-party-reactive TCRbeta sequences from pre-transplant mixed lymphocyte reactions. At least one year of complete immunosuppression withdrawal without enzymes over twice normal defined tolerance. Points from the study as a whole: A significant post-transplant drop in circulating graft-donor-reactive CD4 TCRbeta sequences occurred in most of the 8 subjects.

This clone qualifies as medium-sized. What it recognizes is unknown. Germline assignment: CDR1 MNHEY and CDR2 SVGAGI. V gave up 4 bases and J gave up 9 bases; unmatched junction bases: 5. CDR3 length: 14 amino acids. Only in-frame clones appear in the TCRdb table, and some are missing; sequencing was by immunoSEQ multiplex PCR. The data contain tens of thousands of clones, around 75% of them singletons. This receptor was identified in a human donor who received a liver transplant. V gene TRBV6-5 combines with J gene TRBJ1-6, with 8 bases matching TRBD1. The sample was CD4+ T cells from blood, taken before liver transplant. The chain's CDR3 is CASSWGQEGSPLHF. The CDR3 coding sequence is TGTGCCAGCAGTTGGGGACAGGAGGGTTCACCCCTCCACTTT.